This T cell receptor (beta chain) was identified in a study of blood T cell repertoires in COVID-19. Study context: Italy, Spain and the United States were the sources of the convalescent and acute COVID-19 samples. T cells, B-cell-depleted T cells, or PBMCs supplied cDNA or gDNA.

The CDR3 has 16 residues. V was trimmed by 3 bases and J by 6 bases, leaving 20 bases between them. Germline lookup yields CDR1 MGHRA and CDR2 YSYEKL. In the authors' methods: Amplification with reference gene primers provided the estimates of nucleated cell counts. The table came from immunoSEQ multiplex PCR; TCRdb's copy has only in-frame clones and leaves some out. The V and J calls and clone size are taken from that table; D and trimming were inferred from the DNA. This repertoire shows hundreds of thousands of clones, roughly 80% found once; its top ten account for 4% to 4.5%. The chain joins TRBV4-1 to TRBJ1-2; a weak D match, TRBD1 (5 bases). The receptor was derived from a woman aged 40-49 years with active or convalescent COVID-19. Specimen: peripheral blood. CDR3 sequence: CASSHQTDSSPHGYTF. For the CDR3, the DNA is TGCGCCAGCAGCCACCAGACAGATTCTAGTCCCCATGGCTACACCTTC.